This entry lists 14 T cell receptor beta chains sequenced from one sample in a study of T cells expressing NK-cell markers. Each CDR3 protein gets one entry in TCRdb, which reprocessed the 5' RACE reads and gives no DNA. The listing contains 150,000 to 200,000 distinct CDR3 sequences. Sequenced sample: blood T cells: a sorted CD56 or NKG2C T cell subset, CD4+ or CD8+ T cells, or bulk PBMC T cells (not recorded which). Every receptor here comes from a man aged 18 to 69 in good health.

The rearrangement links TRBV5-6 to TRBJ1-2. The CDR3 extends over 16 amino acids. CDR1 and CDR2 from the germline V gene are SGHDT and YYEEEE. The CDR3 protein is CASSVPAVGVRDGYTF.

CDR3 sequence: CASSFTLAAGYTF. The chain links TRBV27 to TRBJ1-2. The CDR3 loop spans 13 amino acids. The germline CDR1 and CDR2 sequences are MNHEY and SMNVEV (reference sequence).

The chain carries TRBV11-2 and TRBJ1-1; TCRdb reports TRBD1, a call that lacks DNA to check it against. CDR1 is SGHAT, CDR2 FQNNGV, per germline. This CDR3 is 13 amino acids long. CDR3: CASSLQGAAEAFF.

The chain links TRBV27 to TRBJ2-7; TCRdb returns TRBD2, unconfirmable since there is no DNA. Germline-derived CDR1 and CDR2 are MNHEY and SMNVEV (reference sequence). The CDR3 sequence is 15 residues long. The CDR3 region is CASIELAGGTYEQYF.

The V and J genes are TRBV10-3 and TRBJ1-5; lacking DNA, the TRBD1 call made by TCRdb goes unchecked. Germline CDR1 reads ENHRY; CDR2 reads SYGVKD. The CDR3 sequence is 15 residues long. The CDR3 sequence: CAISESQQGRQPQHF.

The chain joins TRBV20-1 to TRBJ2-7; TCRdb reports TRBD1, a call that lacks DNA to check it against. Per the germline V gene, CDR1 is DFQATT and CDR2 is SNEGSKA (reference sequence). The length of the CDR3 is 14 residues. The CDR3 sequence is CSARDMQGTWEQYF.

Here the CDR3 reads CASSLKGVGPQHF. This chain connects TRBV5-4 to TRBJ1-5. This CDR3 region has 13 residues. Germline V lookup: CDR1 SGHNT, CDR2 YYREEE (reference sequence).

The rearrangement links TRBV12-3 or TRBV12-4 to TRBJ2-2; TCRdb reports TRBD2, a call that lacks DNA to check it against. This CDR3 contains 19 residues. CDR3 protein: CASSSPSLAGGSNTGELFF.

The J gene is TRBJ2-1, the V gene TRBV7-9; absent DNA, TCRdb's TRBD1 call cannot be checked. Per germline, CDR1 SEHNR and CDR2 FQNEAQ (reference sequence). This CDR3 contains 12 residues. The CDR3 is CASRARLDEQFF. Using reference TRBV7-9 and TRBJ2-1 for the parts outside the CDR3, the full variable domain is DTGVSQNPRHKITKRGQNVTFRCDPISEHNRLYWYRQTLGQGPEFLTYFQNEAQLEKSRLLSDRFSAERPKGSFSTLEIQRTEQGDSAMYLCASRARLDEQFFGPGTRLTVL.

The rearrangement joins TRBV28 to TRBJ2-2; absent DNA, TCRdb's TRBD2 call cannot be checked. Germline lookup yields CDR1 MDHEN and CDR2 SYDVKM. This CDR3 region has 16 residues. CDR3 sequence: CASSPTSGGNTGELFF.

The genes are TRBV6-1 and TRBJ2-5; TCRdb names TRBD1, which stays unverified in the absence of DNA. Germline V CDR1 and CDR2: MNHNS, SASEGT. CDR3 length equals 15 residues. The CDR3: CASSVGTGGQETQYF.

J is TRBJ2-7 and V is TRBV6-1; TCRdb names TRBD1, which stays unverified in the absence of DNA. Germline V gives CDR1 MNHNS, CDR2 SASEGT. The CDR3 has 15 residues. The CDR3 here is CASRQLPGGTYEQYF.

The V call is TRBV12-3 or TRBV12-4, the J call TRBJ2-1. This CDR3 is built from 13 residues. The CDR3 reads CASSWLSYNEQFF.

This chain links TRBV7-9 with TRBJ2-2; TCRdb calls TRBD1, which cannot be checked without DNA. Germline values: CDR1 SEHNR, CDR2 FQNEAQ (reference sequence). This CDR3 is 17 amino acids long. The CDR3 region is CASSLPRDRANTGELFF. The variable domain in full, with the rest retrieved from reference TRBV7-9 and TRBJ2-2, is DTGVSQNPRHKITKRGQNVTFRCDPISEHNRLYWYRQTLGQGPEFLTYFQNEAQLEKSRLLSDRFSAERPKGSFSTLEIQRTEQGDSAMYLCASSLPRDRANTGELFFGEGSRLTVL.